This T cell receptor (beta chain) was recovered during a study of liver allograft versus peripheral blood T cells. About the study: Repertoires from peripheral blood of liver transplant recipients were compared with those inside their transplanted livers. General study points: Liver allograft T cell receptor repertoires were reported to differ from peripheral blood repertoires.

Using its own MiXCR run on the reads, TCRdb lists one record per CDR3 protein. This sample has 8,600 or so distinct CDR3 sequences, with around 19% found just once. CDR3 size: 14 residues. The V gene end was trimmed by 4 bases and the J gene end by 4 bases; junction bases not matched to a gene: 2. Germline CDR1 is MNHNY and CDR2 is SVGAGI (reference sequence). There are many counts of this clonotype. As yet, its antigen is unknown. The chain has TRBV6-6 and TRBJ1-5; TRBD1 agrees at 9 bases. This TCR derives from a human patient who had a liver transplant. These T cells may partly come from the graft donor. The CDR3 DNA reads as TGTGCCAGCAGTTGGGGGACAGGGAATCAGCCCCAGCATTTT. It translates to CASSWGTGNQPQHF.